This is a list of T cell receptor beta chains from one sample in a study of T cells after yellow fever vaccination. MiXCR was run by TCRdb on the 5' RACE reads, yielding one entry per CDR3 protein. This sample has a few hundred thousand distinct CDR3 sequences, with approximately 4% found just once. Sequenced material: PBMCs, taken 15 days after the yellow fever booster vaccination. These receptors were taken from a man younger than 35 who received the YFV17D yellow fever vaccine. CDR3s include the opening cysteine and the closing phenylalanine or tryptophan. The D gene is left open where the match is weak. Not every row has a clone size; where given, it reads once, few, many or a size class.

TRBJ2-7 TRBD1 16 TRBV4-3 many TGCGCCAGCAGCCAAGATCACCGACAGGGCCTTTACGAGCAGTACTTC CASSQDHRQGLYEQYF
TRBJ2-3 TRBD2 17 TRBV6-1 . TGTGCCAGCAGTGAAGTGGTGGGGCGGTTGCGGGGGGATACGCAGTATTTT CASSEVVGRLRGDTQYF
TRBJ2-3 . 14 TRBV15 few TGTGCCACCAGCAGCGGCTCCAGCACAGATACGCAGTATTTT CATSSGSSTDTQYF
TRBJ1-3 . 15 TRBV5-1 . TGCGCCAGCAGCCGCGACAGGATCTCTGGAAACACCATATATTTT CASSRDRISGNTIYF
TRBJ2-2 TRBD1 16 TRBV10-3 few TGTGCCATCAGTGTATCTGACAGGGATAACACCGGGGAGCTGTTTTTT CAISVSDRDNTGELFF
TRBJ1-2 . 13 TRBV2 . TGTGCCAGCAGTTCGGACTGGGACTATGGCTACACCTTC CASSSDWDYGYTF
TRBJ2-3 TRBD2 16 TRBV28 . TGTGCCAGCAGTTTAGGTCCGGGACTAGCGACAGATACGCAGTATTTT CASSLGPGLATDTQYF
TRBJ2-6 TRBD1 17 TRBV5-1 few TGCGCCAGCAGCAGGACAGGGGAGAGCTCTGGGGCCAACGTCCTGACTTTC CASSRTGESSGANVLTF
TRBJ1-5 TRBD1 15 TRBV28 few TGTGCCAGCAGGCCCGGGACAGGGGGGAGTCAGCCCCAGCATTTT CASRPGTGGSQPQHF
TRBJ2-3 . 16 TRBV20-1 . TGCAGTGCTAGCCCCGTGCGGGGGCCTAGCACAGATACGCAGTATTTT CSASPVRGPSTDTQYF
TRBJ2-1 . 13 TRBV7-9 few TGTGCCAGCAGCGATACAGTGGCGGGAGAGCAGTTCTTC CASSDTVAGEQFF
TRBJ2-3 . 13 TRBV13 few TGTGCCAGCAGCCGCAGGGGCACAGATACGCAGTATTTT CASSRRGTDTQYF
TRBJ2-1 TRBD2 15 TRBV10-3 many TGTGCCATCAGCGGGACTAGCGGGGACTACAATGAGCAGTTCTTC CAISGTSGDYNEQFF
TRBJ2-1 TRBD2 13 TRBV7-2 many TGTGCCAGCACCCTCGGGGGGGCCCGAGTCGTGTTCTTC CASTLGGARVVFF
TRBJ2-3 . 13 TRBV27 many TGTGCCAGCAGTGTCCCAGGCACAGATACGCAGTATTTT CASSVPGTDTQYF
TRBJ1-1 . 13 TRBV7-2 . TGTGCCAGCAGCCCGGACAAGTTAACTGAAGCTTTCTTT CASSPDKLTEAFF
TRBJ2-2 . 15 TRBV7-8 . TGTGCCAGCAGCATTGACACCCTCGGGACCGGGGAGCTGTTTTTT CASSIDTLGTGELFF
TRBJ2-7 TRBD1 14 TRBV25-1 few TGTGCCAGCAGTGGCGCGGGACAGGGCTACGAGCAGTACTTC CASSGAGQGYEQYF
TRBJ1-5 . 13 TRBV12-3/TRBV12-4 . TGTGCCAGCAGTTTAGGGGAGAGGCAGCCCCAGCATTTT CASSLGERQPQHF
TRBJ2-5 . 13 TRBV9 many TGTGCCAGCAGCGTTTCAGGGGAAGAGACCCAGTACTTC CASSVSGEETQYF
TRBJ2-2 . 16 TRBV4-1 many TGCGCCAGCAGCCAGGCCGGGAGCGGCGACACCGGGGAGCTGTTTTTT CASSQAGSGDTGELFF
TRBJ2-1 TRBD2 16 TRBV20-1 many TGCAGTGCTAGAGGCAACGTACTAGCGGGGGGAGGGGAGCAGTTCTTC CSARGNVLAGGGEQFF
TRBJ2-1 . 14 TRBV4-1 few TGCGCCAGCAGGTACCCGGGCGGGAACAATGAGCAGTTCTTC CASRYPGGNNEQFF
TRBJ1-3 . 17 TRBV15 few TGTGCCACCAGCAGAGATCTGGGCAGGAGCTCTGGAAACACCATATATTTT CATSRDLGRSSGNTIYF
TRBJ1-5 . 14 TRBV20-1 many TGCAGTGCTAGAGAAGGGTTCGGCAATCAGCCCCAGCATTTT CSAREGFGNQPQHF
TRBJ2-1 TRBD1 14 TRBV7-9 many TGTGCCAGCAGCTGGGGAACAGGGGGCAATGAGCAGTTCTTC CASSWGTGGNEQFF
TRBJ2-1 . 15 TRBV3-1 . TGTGCCAGCAGCCCCCGTGAGGTCCGACCGGGAGAGCAGTTCTTC CASSPREVRPGEQFF
TRBJ1-4 . 17 TRBV12-3/TRBV12-4 . TGTGCCAGCAGTCCTACCCCGGGGTGGGGTGTGGATGAAAAACTGTTTTTT CASSPTPGWGVDEKLFF
TRBJ2-5 TRBD2 19 TRBV20-1 many TGCAGTGCTAGAGATTCTATCGGACTAGCGGACTTTACGATGGAGACCCAGTACTTC CSARDSIGLADFTMETQYF
TRBJ2-3 . 12 TRBV7-2 . TGTGCCAGCACCCTCCTCGGGGATACGCAGTATTTT CASTLLGDTQYF
TRBJ2-2 . 15 TRBV19 many TGTGCCAGTAGTCATCCGGGGAGGAACACCGGGGAGCTGTTTTTT CASSHPGRNTGELFF
TRBJ2-3 . 13 TRBV24-1 . TGTGCCACCAGTGATTTTAGGGGAGATACGCAGTATTTT CATSDFRGDTQYF
TRBJ2-5 TRBD1 15 TRBV7-9 . TGTGCCAGCAGCTCAATCGACAGGGGTCGGGAGACCCAGTACTTC CASSSIDRGRETQYF
TRBJ2-7 TRBD1 15 TRBV7-7 many TGTGCCAGCAGCGCCGGACAGGGGGCCTCCTACGAGCAGTACTTC CASSAGQGASYEQYF
TRBJ1-4 . 14 TRBV6-5 many TGTGCCAGCAGTTACTCTGCAGGGAATGAAAAACTGTTTTTT CASSYSAGNEKLFF
TRBJ2-5 TRBD2 13 TRBV6-5 few TGTGCCAGCAGAAAGACTAGCCGGGAGACCCAGTACTTC CASRKTSRETQYF
TRBJ2-5 . 16 TRBV5-1 . TGCGCCAGCAGCTTGACGACTCAGCGAGGGGGGGAGACCCAGTACTTC CASSLTTQRGGETQYF
TRBJ1-2 . 12 TRBV15 many TGTGCCACCAGCAGAGATACGTATGTCTACACCTTC CATSRDTYVYTF
TRBJ2-5 . 14 TRBV18 many TGTGCCAGCTCACCGACCGGGTACCAAGAGACCCAGTACTTC CASSPTGYQETQYF
TRBJ1-3 . 16 TRBV5-1 many TGCGCCAGCAGCTTGGCCGGGACATCTTATGGAAACACCATATATTTT CASSLAGTSYGNTIYF
TRBJ2-7 TRBD2 13 TRBV20-1 . TGCAGTGCTCCCCTAGCGGGCAAGGTCGAGCAGTACTTC CSAPLAGKVEQYF
TRBJ2-3 . 13 TRBV19 few TGTGCCAGTAGTATGGGACCGCCCGATACGCAGTATTTT CASSMGPPDTQYF
TRBJ2-1 . 16 TRBV14 few TGTGCCAGCAGCCAAGAGCCGGGGGCCTACTACAATGAGCAGTTCTTC CASSQEPGAYYNEQFF
TRBJ2-3 . 16 TRBV4-3 many TGCGCCAGCAGCCAGAGGAGCCTGCCTTACACAGATACGCAGTATTTT CASSQRSLPYTDTQYF
TRBJ2-1 TRBD2 14 TRBV20-1 many TGCAGTGCTAGAGCAAGGAGCGGGGGTACTGAGCAGTTCTTC CSARARSGGTEQFF
TRBJ2-2 TRBD2 16 TRBV9 many TGTGCCAGCAGCGTGCGTGCTAGCGGCTACACCGGGGAGCTGTTTTTT CASSVRASGYTGELFF
TRBJ1-2 . 15 TRBV5-1 . TGCGCCAGCAGTTCAGGGTTCCTCTCTAACTATGGCTACACCTTC CASSSGFLSNYGYTF
TRBJ2-1 . 16 TRBV7-8 many TGTGCCAGCAGCCCGCATTATTCCGGGACTTTAAATGAGCAGTTCTTC CASSPHYSGTLNEQFF
TRBJ1-3 . 16 TRBV18 few TGTGCCAGCTCCCCGACAGGCACCAGCTCTGGAAACACCATATATTTT CASSPTGTSSGNTIYF
TRBJ1-1 TRBD1 14 TRBV19 few TGTGCCAGTAATCGACAGGGGATGAACACTGAAGCTTTCTTT CASNRQGMNTEAFF
TRBJ2-7 . 13 TRBV10-2 . TGCGCCAGCAGTGAACCGGGGGTTGGGGAGCAGTACTTC CASSEPGVGEQYF
TRBJ1-2 . 12 TRBV7-2 many TGTGCCAGCAGCTCGTACGAGCGAGGCTACACCTTC CASSSYERGYTF
TRBJ2-2 . 15 TRBV6-5 many TGTGCCAGCAGTTACGGGGCGGGGCCCACCGGGGAGCTGTTTTTT CASSYGAGPTGELFF
TRBJ1-1 TRBD1 15 TRBV7-9 . TGTGCCACCAAAGAACCGGGACAGGGTCCCGGGGAAGCTTTCTTT CATKEPGQGPGEAFF
TRBJ1-4 . 14 TRBV7-6 few TGTGCCAGCAGCCAAGAGCTGGGGGAGGAAAAACTGTTTTTT CASSQELGEEKLFF
TRBJ1-1 . 16 TRBV12-3/TRBV12-4 . TGTGCCAGCAGCCAGCCACCCTTAAGCATGAACACTGAAGCTTTCTTT CASSQPPLSMNTEAFF
TRBJ1-6 . 13 TRBV27 many TGTGCCAGCAGCAGAGCAGGGTTTTCACCCCTCCACTTT CASSRAGFSPLHF